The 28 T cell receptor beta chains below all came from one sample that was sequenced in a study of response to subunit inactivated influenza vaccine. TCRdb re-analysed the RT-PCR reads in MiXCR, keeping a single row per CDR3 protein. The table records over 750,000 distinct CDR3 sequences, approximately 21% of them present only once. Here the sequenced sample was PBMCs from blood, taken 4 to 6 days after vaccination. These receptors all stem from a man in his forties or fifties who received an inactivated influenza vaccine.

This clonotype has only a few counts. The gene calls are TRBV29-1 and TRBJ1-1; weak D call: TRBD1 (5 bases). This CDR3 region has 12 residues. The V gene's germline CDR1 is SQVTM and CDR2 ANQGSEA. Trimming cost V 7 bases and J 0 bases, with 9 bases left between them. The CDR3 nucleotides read TGCAGCGGGGGGACGTTGAACACTGAAGCTTTCTTT. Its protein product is CSGGTLNTEAFF.

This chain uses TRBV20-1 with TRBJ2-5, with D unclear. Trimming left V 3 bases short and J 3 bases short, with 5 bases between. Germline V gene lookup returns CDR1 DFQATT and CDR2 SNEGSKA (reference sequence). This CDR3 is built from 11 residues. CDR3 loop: CSASPEETQYF. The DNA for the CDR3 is TGCAGTGCTAGCCCAGAAGAGACCCAGTACTTC.

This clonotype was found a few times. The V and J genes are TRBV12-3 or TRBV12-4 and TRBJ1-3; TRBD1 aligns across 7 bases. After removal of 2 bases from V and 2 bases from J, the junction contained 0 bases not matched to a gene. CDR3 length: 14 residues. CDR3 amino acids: CASSLQGAGNTIYF. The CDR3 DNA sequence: TGTGCCAGCAGTTTACAGGGGGCTGGAAACACCATATATTTT.

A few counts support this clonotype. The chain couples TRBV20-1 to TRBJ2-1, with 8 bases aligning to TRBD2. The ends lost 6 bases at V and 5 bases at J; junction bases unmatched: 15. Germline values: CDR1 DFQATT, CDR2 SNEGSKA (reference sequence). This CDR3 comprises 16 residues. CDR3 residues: CSAPGRLAGYNNEQFF. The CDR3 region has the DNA TGCAGTGCCCCGGGGCGGCTAGCGGGTTACAACAATGAGCAGTTCTTC.

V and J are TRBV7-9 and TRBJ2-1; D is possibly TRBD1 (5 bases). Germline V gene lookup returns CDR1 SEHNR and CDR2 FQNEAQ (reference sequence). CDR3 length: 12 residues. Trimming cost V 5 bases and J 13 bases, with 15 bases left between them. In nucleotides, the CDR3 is TGTGCCAGCAGCACCCCTAGGGGTTTCCAGTTCTTC. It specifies CASSTPRGFQFF.

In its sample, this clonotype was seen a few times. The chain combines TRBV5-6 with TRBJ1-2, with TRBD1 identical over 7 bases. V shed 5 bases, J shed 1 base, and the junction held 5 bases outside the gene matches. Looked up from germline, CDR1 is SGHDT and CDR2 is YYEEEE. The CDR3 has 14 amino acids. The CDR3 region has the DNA TGTGCCAGCAGGGACCGGGACAGTAACTATGGCTACACCTTC. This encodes CASRDRDSNYGYTF.

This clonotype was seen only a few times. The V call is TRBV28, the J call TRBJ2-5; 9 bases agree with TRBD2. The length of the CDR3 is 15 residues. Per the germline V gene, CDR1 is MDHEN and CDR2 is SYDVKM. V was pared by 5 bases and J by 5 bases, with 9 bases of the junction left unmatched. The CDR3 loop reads CASSPSGGRWETQYF. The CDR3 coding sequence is TGTGCCAGCAGTCCCAGCGGGGGGCGGTGGGAGACCCAGTACTTC.

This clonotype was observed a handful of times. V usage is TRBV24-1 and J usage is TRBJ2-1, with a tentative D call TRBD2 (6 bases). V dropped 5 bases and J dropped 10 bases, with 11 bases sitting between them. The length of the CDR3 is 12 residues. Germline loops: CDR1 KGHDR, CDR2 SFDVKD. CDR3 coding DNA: TGTGCCACCAGTGGGCCAAGCGGGGAGCAGTTCTTC. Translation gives CATSGPSGEQFF.

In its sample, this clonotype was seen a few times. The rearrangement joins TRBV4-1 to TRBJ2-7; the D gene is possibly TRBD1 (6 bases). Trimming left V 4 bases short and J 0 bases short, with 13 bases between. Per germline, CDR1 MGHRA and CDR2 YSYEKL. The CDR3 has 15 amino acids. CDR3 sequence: CASSLPGASSYEQYF. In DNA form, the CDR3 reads TGCGCCAGCAGCCTACCAGGGGCGAGCTCCTACGAGCAGTACTTC.

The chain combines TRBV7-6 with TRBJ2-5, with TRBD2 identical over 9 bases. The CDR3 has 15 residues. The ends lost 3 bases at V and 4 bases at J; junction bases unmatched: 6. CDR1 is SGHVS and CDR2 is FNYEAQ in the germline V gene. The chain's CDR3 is CASSFSGSDSETQYF. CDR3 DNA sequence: TGTGCCAGCAGCTTTAGCGGGAGCGATTCAGAGACCCAGTACTTC.

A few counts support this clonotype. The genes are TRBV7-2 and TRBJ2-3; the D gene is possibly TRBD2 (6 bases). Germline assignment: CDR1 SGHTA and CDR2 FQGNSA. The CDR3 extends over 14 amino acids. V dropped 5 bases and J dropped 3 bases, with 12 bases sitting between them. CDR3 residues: CASSLHRGTDTQYF. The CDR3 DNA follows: TGTGCCAGCAGCCTTCACCGGGGGACAGATACGCAGTATTTT.

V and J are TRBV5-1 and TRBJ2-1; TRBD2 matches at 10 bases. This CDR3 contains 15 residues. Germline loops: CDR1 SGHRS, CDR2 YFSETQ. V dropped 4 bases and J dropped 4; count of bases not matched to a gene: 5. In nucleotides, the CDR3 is TGCGCCAGCAGCGGAGTAGCGGGGGGATACAATGAGCAGTTCTTC. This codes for CASSGVAGGYNEQFF.

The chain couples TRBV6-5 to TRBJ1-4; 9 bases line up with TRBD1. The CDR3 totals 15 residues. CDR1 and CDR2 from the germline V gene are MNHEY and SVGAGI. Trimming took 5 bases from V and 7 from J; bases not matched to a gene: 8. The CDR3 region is CASSTSTGGFEKLFF. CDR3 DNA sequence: TGTGCCAGCAGTACATCGACAGGGGGTTTTGAAAAACTGTTTTTT.

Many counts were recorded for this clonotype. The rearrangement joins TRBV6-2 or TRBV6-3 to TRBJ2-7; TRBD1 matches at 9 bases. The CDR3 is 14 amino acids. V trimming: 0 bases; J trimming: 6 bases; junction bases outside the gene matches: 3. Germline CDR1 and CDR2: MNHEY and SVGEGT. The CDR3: CASSYSGTGSEQYF. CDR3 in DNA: TGTGCCAGCAGTTACTCCGGGACAGGGAGCGAGCAGTACTTC.

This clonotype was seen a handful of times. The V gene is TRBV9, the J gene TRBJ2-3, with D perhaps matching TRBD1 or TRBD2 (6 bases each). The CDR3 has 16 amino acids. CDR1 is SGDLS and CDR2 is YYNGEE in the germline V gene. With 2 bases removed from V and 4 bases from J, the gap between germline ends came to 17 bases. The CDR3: CASSVGGGGMADTQYF. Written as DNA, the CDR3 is TGTGCCAGCAGCGTCGGGGGCGGTGGTATGGCAGATACGCAGTATTTT.

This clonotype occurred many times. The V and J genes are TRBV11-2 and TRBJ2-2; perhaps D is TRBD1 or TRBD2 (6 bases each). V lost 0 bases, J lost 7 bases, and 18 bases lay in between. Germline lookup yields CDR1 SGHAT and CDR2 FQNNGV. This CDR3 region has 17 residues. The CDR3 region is CASSLDGGHSAFGELFF. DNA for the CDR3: TGTGCCAGCAGCTTAGACGGGGGCCATAGCGCCTTCGGGGAGCTGTTTTTT.

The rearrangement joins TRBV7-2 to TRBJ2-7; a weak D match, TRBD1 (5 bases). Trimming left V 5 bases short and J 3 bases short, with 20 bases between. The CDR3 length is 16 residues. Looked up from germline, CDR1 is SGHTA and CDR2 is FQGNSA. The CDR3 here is CASSPRRTLNHYEQYF. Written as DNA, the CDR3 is TGTGCCAGCAGCCCCCGCAGGACACTGAATCACTACGAGCAGTACTTC.

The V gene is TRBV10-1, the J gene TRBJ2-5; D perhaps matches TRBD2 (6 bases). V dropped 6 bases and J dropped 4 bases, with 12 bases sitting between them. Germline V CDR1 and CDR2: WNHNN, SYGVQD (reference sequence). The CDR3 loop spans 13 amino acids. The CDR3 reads CASSGLLRETQYF. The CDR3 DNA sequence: TGCGCCAGCAGCGGACTACTTCGAGAGACCCAGTACTTC.

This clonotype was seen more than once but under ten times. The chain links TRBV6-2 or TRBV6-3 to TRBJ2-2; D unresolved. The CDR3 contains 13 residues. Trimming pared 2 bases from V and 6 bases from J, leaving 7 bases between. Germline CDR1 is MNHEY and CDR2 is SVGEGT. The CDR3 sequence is CASSYVDPGELFF. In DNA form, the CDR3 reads TGTGCCAGCAGTTACGTGGATCCCGGGGAGCTGTTTTTT.

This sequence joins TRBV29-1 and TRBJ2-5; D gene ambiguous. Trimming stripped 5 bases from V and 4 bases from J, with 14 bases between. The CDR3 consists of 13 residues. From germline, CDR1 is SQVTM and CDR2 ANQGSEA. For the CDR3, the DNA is TGCAGCGTTCAAAGCGCGGTCCGAGAGACCCAGTACTTC. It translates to CSVQSAVRETQYF. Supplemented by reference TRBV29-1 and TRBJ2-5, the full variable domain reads SAVISQKPSRDICQRGTSLTIQCQVDSQVTMMFWYRQQPGQSLTLIATANQGSEATYESGFVIDKFPISRPNLTFSTLTVSNMSPEDSSIYLCSVQSAVRETQYFGPGTRLLVL.

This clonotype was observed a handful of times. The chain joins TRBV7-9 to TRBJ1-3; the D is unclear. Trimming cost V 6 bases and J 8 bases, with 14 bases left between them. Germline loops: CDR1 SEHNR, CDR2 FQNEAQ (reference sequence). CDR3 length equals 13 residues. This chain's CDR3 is CASRPYSGYTIYF. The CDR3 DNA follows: TGTGCCAGCAGACCTTACAGTGGTTACACCATATATTTT.

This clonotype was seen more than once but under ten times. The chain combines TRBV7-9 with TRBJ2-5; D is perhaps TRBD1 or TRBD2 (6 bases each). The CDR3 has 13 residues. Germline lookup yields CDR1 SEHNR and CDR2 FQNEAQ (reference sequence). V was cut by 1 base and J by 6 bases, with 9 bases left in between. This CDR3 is CASSLEGGQTQYF. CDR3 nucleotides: TGTGCCAGCAGCTTAGAAGGGGGGCAGACCCAGTACTTC.

CDR3 sequence (DNA): TGCAGTGCTGCCTCGGGACAGGGGGCAAGGACTGAAGCTTTCTTT. Its translation: CSAASGQGARTEAFF. The chain recombines TRBV20-1 with TRBJ1-1; 12 nucleotides align to TRBD1. Trimming removed 5 bases from V and 5 bases from J; junction bases left unmatched: 9. Germline lookup yields CDR1 DFQATT and CDR2 SNEGSKA (reference sequence). This CDR3 is 15 amino acids long.

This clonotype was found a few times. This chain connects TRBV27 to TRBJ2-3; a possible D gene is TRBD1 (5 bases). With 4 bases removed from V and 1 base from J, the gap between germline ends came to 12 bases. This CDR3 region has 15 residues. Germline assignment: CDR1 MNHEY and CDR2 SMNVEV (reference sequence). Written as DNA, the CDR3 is TGTGCCAGCAGTTGGGGTATAGGGGGCACAGATACGCAGTATTTT. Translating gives CASSWGIGGTDTQYF.

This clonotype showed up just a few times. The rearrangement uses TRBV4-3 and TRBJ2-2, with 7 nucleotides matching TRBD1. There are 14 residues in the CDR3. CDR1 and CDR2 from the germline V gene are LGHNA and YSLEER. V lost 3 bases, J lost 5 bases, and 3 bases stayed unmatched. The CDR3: CASSHPQGTGELFF. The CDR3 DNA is TGCGCCAGCAGCCATCCACAGGGGACCGGGGAGCTGTTTTTT.

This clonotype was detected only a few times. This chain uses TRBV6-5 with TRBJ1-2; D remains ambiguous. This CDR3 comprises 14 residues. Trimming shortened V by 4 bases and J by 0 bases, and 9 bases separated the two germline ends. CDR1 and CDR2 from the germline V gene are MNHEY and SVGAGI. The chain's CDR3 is CASSSTGSNYGYTF. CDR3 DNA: TGTGCCAGCAGTTCCACCGGTTCTAACTATGGCTACACCTTC.

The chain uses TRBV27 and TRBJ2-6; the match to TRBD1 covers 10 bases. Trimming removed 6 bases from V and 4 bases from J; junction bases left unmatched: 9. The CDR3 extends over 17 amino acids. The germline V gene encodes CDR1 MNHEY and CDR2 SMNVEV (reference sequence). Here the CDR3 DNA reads TGTGCCAGCAGGGACCCGGGACAGGGGAGGGGGGCCAACGTCCTGACTTTC. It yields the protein CASRDPGQGRGANVLTF.

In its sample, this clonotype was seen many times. CDR3 region: CASSSGSYGTEAFF. In DNA form, the CDR3 reads TGCGCCAGCAGCTCCGGGAGTTATGGCACTGAAGCTTTCTTT. J is TRBJ1-1 and V is TRBV5-1; D gene uncertain. Germline loops: CDR1 SGHRS, CDR2 YFSETQ. Trimming pared 3 bases from V and 4 bases from J, leaving 13 bases between. The CDR3 is made up of 14 amino acids.